The T cell receptor (beta chain) described here comes from a study of T cell changes during pregnancy in multiple sclerosis. Libraries were prepared by immunoSEQ multiplex PCR; TCRdb keeps only in-frame clonotypes and omits some of them. The sample contains tens of thousands of clones, 85% to 95% of which appear only once. Germline V gene sequence: CDR1 SGDLS, CDR2 YYNGEE. Trimming cost V 3 bases and J 2 bases; bases outside gene matches: 4. This CDR3 is 14 amino acids long. The chain joins TRBV9 to TRBJ1-2; 7 bases agree with TRBD1. The sequenced sample was CD4+ T cells from peripheral blood mononuclear cells, obtained after pregnancy. The sequence was collected from a female donor with multiple sclerosis, enrolled in a pregnancy study. The CDR3 sequence: CASSEGDSNYGYTF. CDR3 DNA: TGTGCCAGCAGCGAGGGGGACAGCAACTATGGCTACACCTTC.